This T cell receptor beta chain was sequenced in a study of blood T cell repertoires in COVID-19. At the level of the study: COVID-19 samples from acute and convalescent phases originated in the United States, Italy and Spain. In each case, the material was cDNA or gDNA derived from T cells, B-cell-depleted T cells, or PBMCs.

This clone was observed a handful of times. With V trimmed by 6 bases and J by 10 bases, 9 bases remained unmatched. This CDR3 is 14 amino acids long. Looked up from germline, CDR1 is ENHRY and CDR2 is SYGVKD. Profiled with immunoSEQ multiplex PCR; TCRdb holds only in-frame clones, not every one. The sample yields tens of thousands of clones, approximately 80% seen once. The sequence came from a human donor in a cohort sampled during active COVID-19. The sample was peripheral blood. The chain joins TRBV10-3 to TRBJ2-1; 10 nucleotides agree with TRBD2. The chain's CDR3 is CAIRPGLATEEQFF. The CDR3 coding sequence is TGTGCCATCAGACCGGGACTAGCGACCGAGGAGCAGTTCTTC.